These T cell receptor beta chains were read from a single sample in a study of T cell responses to AZD1222 COVID-19 vaccine. The table came from immunoSEQ multiplex PCR; TCRdb's copy has only in-frame clones and leaves some out. The sample yields tens of thousands of clones, more than 60% seen once. The sequences come from peripheral blood, collected on day 0 of MenACWY control vaccination. The receptors derive from an adult in good health. Both conserved end residues are part of each CDR3. A D gene is named only where the DNA matches it firmly.

>TRBD1|TRBV19
CASSNRDRLNNEQFF
>.|TRBV6-5
CASSSSGGSNEKLFF
>.|TRBV7-2
CASSAEALDTQYF
>TRBD2|TRBV11-2
CASSFSSGGGSLSYEQYF
>.|TRBV10-2
CASSDWSSYNSPLHF
>TRBD2|TRBV2
CASRVLAGARTDTQYF
>.|TRBV14
CASSRPGGGFYSPLHF
>.|TRBV28
CASSLPGPAGELFF
>TRBD2|TRBV20-1
CSASGNGRSTYEQYF
>TRBD2|TRBV2
CASSERTSLLHEQFF
>TRBD1|TRBV25-1
CASSLTGAGYTF
>.|TRBV14
CASSLYSPGHPADSGNTIYF
>.|TRBV4-1
CASSQDGGFGTEAFF
>TRBD1|TRBV5-5
CASSRPGTGNYGYTF
>TRBD1|TRBV5-1
CASRGTGANSPLHF
>.|TRBV18
CASSPRVGQETQYF
>.|TRBV18
CASSTDYGYTF
>.|TRBV5-6
CASSFYNGYTF
>TRBD1|TRBV5-1
CASSLLGQGNQPQHF
>.|TRBV10-1
CASSESTTPLAYEQFF
>TRBD1|TRBV19
CAIRSNRGRAEAFF
>.|TRBV5-8
CASSGLQGHHTEAFF
>TRBD2|TRBV9
CASSPGGLAGGSVEYF
>.|TRBV6-5
CASSPGNRNIQYF
>TRBD2|TRBV9
CASSVGVSGGASSITDTQYF
>TRBD1|TRBV5-1
CASSLQGELNSPLHF
>.|TRBV7-2
CASSFDAGPDIQYF
>TRBD1|TRBV19
CASSMPGQGKDEQFF
>.|TRBV14
CASSQDKGIHGYTF
>.|TRBV3-1/TRBV3-2
CASSQETGQETQYF
>.|TRBV9
CASREMSGNEQFF
>.|TRBV18
CASSPRLEDTQYF
>.|TRBV6-5
CASTPQTFNTEAFF
>TRBD2|TRBV7-6
CASSLTSRLGREGINEQFF
>TRBD1|TRBV7-8
CASSGHPGTGLYNEQFF
>.|TRBV11-2
CASSSLTVVNTEAFF
>TRBD1|TRBV18
CASSPDRDRPQHF
>.|TRBV25-1
CASLNPYNEQFF
>.|TRBV6-5
CASSYNGRRSNSPLHF
>TRBD2|TRBV28
CASSPGLARSYNEQFF
>TRBD2|TRBV19
CASSISGLAYEQYF
>.|TRBV24-1
CATSDSGEVGETQYF
>.|TRBV28
CASSREVETQYF
>.|TRBV12-3/TRBV12-4
CASSLYTFGTQHF
>.|TRBV19
CASSRRATNEKLFF